This paragraph reports one T cell receptor beta chain. The table lists this clonotype with a few counts. Its antigen remains undetermined. Base quality data are lacking; no much larger clone is found one base away. The sample comes from a study of CD8 T cells in ankylosing spondylitis (dated by TCRdb to the late 2010s). Regarding the research as a whole: The study set out to find disease-linked TCR variants by profiling T cell receptor beta repertoires in ankylosing spondylitis patients and healthy donors. The full study cohort comprised 20 to 25 ankylosing spondylitis patients and 110 or so healthy donors. Samples of peripheral blood were taken, and for ankylosing spondylitis patients, synovial fluid was collected as well.

CDR1 and CDR2 (SNHLY, FYNNEI) derive from the germline V gene. Counted from cysteine to phenylalanine, this CDR3 has 15 amino acids. The kept DNA is CDR3 alone, 45 bases in frame from the first base. V lost 8 bases and J lost 5 bases; the stretch between them is 18 bases long. General findings and caveats noted by the study authors: Some motif variants had previously been reported in the synovial fluid and blood of reactive arthritis patients, which suggests shared mechanisms of disease initiation. The disease-linked clones were reported as significantly enriched in matched synovial fluid samples from ankylosing spondylitis patients. The disease-linked clones showed a CD8+ phenotype and occurred at relatively low frequencies in peripheral blood. Blood from ankylosing spondylitis patients appeared to be characterized by a TCR beta motif composed of about eight highly homologous amino acid variants.

Instrument on record: Illumina HiSeq 2500. Quantitative 5'-RACE with molecular barcodes was used to prepare TCR beta libraries. Per the authors' processing: A new computational method based on a probabilistic model of VDJ rearrangement was used to identify disease-linked TCR variants. The public reads were reanalyzed by TCRdb: fastp trimming at Q25, MiXCR alignment, in-frame beta chains only. Each record represents a unique CDR3 protein, reported with the most common genes and DNA among its rows. The V and J calls were determined by TCRdb, not by the authors. Counted in this sample were 400,000 to 450,000 distinct CDR3 sequences; roughly 17% of them appeared once. The top ten hold under 1.2% of the sample.

Sequences were obtained from blood, either unsorted or a sorted T cell fraction (not recorded which). This clonotype was sampled from a male donor with ankylosing spondylitis. This sequence uses TRBV2 and TRBJ1-4; TRBD1 is possibly the D segment (6 matching bases). The encoded CDR3 is CASGGQGRFNEKLFF. The sequenced DNA: TGTGCCAGCGGGGGGCAGGGACGGTTCAATGAAAAACTGTTTTTT. With the portions outside the CDR3 filled from the reference TRBV2 and TRBJ1-4 genes, the complete variable region becomes EPEVTQTPSHQVTQMGQEVILRCVPISNHLYFYWYRQILGQKVEFLVSFYNNEISEKSEIFDDQFSVERPDGSNFTLKIRSTKLEDSAMYFCASGGQGRFNEKLFFGSGTQLSVL.